This T cell receptor beta chain came from a study of shared clonotypes between healthy human individuals. This CDR3 has 16 amino acids. After removal of 6 bases from V and 3 bases from J, the junction contained 9 bases not matched to a gene. The germline V gene encodes CDR1 LNHDA and CDR2 SQIVND (reference sequence). Study-wide results and limits: Apart from blood, nothing was sampled; tissue repertoires likely differ.

Repertoires were generated with immunoSEQ multiplex PCR, while TCRdb's copy carries only in-frame clones and drops some. The sample lists some 2,500,000 clones; roughly 93% were seen once. As to this clone: Its antigen is still unknown.

This receptor was identified in a man aged 18 to 30 in good health. Some clones in this sample may be carry-over from other donors' samples. This chain connects TRBV19 to TRBJ1-5, with 9 bases aligning to TRBD1. Material for sequencing was naive CD4+ T cells from PBMCs. The subset: CD45RA+ positively selected. The CDR3 protein is CASRGWGQGLNQPQHF. The CDR3 nucleotides read TGTGCCAGTAGAGGATGGGGACAGGGACTCAATCAGCCCCAGCATTTT.